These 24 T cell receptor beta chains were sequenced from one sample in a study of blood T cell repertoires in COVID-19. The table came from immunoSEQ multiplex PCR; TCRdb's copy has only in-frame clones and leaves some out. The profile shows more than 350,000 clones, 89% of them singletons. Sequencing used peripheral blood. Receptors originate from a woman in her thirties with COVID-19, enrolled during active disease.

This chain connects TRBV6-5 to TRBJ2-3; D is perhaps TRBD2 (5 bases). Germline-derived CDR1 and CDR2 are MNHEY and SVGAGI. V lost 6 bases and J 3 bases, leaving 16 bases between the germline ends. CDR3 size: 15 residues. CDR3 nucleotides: TGTGCCAGCAGATCCAGACTAAGGGCGACAGATACGCAGTATTTT. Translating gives CASRSRLRATDTQYF.

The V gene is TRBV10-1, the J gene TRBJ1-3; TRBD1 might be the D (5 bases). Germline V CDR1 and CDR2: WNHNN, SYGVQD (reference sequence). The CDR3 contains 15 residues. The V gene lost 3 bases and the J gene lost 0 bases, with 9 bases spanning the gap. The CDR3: CASSEFQGSGNTIYF. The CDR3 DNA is TGCGCCAGCAGTGAATTCCAGGGCTCTGGAAACACCATATATTTT.

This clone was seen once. The CDR3 reads CATSPGLGAFF. CDR3 sequence (DNA): TGTGCCACCTCCCCGGGTCTTGGAGCTTTCTTT. The rearrangement joins TRBV19 to TRBJ1-1; D is ambiguous. The germline V gene has CDR1 LNHDA and CDR2 SQIVND (reference sequence). V dropped 10 bases and J dropped 10 bases, with 16 bases sitting between them. This CDR3 comprises 11 residues.

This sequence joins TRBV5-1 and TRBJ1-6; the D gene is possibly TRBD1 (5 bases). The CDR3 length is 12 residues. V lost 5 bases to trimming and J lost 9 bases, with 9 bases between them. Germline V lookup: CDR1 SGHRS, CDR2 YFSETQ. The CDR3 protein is CASRQEGSPLHF. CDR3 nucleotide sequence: TGCGCCAGCAGACAGGAAGGTTCACCCCTCCACTTT.

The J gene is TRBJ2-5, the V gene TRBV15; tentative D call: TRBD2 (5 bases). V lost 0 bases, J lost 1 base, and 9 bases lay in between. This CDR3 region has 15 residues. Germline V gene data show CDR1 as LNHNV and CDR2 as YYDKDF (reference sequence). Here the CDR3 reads CATSRERGFQETQYF. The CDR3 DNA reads TGTGCCACCAGCAGAGAACGGGGATTCCAAGAGACCCAGTACTTC.

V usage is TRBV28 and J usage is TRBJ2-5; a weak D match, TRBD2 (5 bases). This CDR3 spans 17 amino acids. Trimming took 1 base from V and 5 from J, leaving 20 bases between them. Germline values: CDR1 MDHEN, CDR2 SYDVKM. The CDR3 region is CASSLSPSALAVETQYF. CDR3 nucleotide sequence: TGTGCCAGCAGTTTATCCCCCTCGGCTCTAGCAGTTGAGACCCAGTACTTC.

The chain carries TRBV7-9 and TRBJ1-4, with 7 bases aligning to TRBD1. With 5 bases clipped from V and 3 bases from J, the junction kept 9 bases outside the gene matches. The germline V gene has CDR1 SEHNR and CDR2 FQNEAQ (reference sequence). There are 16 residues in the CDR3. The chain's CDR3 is CASSARGQWANEKLFF. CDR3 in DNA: TGTGCCAGCAGCGCACGGGGACAGTGGGCTAATGAAAAACTGTTTTTT. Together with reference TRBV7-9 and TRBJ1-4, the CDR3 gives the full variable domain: DTGVSQNPRHKITKRGQNVTFRCDPISEHNRLYWYRQTLGQGPEFLTYFQNEAQLEKSRLLSDRFSAERPKGSFSTLEIQRTEQGDSAMYLCASSARGQWANEKLFFGSGTQLSVL.

CDR3 DNA sequence: TGTGCCAGCAGCCTGACAGGGGACGCCGAAGCTTTCTTT. The encoded protein is CASSLTGDAEAFF. The chain joins TRBV6-4 to TRBJ1-1, with 8 positions matching TRBD1. Germline CDR1 reads MRHNA; CDR2 reads SNTAGT. The length of the CDR3 is 13 residues. Losses at the gene ends were 6 bases for V and 8 bases for J; bases not matched to a gene: 8.

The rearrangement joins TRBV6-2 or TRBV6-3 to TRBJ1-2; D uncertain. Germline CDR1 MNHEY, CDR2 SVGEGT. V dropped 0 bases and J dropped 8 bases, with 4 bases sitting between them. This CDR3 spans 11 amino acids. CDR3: CASSYSRGYTF. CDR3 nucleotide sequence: TGTGCCAGCAGTTACTCGCGGGGCTACACCTTC.

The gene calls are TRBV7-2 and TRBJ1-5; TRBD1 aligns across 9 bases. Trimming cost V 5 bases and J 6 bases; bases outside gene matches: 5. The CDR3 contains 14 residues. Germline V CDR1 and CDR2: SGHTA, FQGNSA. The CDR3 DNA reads TGTGCCAGCAGCACAACAGGGGGCGGTCAGCCCCAGCATTTT. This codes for CASSTTGGGQPQHF.

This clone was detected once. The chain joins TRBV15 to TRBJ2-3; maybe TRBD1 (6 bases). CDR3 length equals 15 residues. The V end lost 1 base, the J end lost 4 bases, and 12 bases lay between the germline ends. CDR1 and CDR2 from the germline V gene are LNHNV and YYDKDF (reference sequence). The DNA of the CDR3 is TGTGCCACCAGCAGAGTGCAACAGGGACCAGATACGCAGTATTTT. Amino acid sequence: CATSRVQQGPDTQYF.

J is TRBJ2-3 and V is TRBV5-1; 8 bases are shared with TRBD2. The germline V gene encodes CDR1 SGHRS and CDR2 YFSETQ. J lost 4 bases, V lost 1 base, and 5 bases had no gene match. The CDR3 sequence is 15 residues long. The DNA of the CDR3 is TGCGCCAGCAGCTTGAAGGCGGGAGGCGCAGATACGCAGTATTTT. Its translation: CASSLKAGGADTQYF.

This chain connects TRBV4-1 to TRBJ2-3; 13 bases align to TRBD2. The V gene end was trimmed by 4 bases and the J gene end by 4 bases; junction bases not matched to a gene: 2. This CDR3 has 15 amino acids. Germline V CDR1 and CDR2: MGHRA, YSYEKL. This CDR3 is CASSLLAGGPDTQYF. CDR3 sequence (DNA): TGCGCCAGCAGCCTACTAGCGGGGGGGCCAGATACGCAGTATTTT.

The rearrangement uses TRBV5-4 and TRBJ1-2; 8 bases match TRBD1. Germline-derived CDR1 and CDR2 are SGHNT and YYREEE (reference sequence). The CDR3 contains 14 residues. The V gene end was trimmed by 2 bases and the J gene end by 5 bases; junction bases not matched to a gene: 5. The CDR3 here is CASSFQGAEYGYTF. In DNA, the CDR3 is TGTGCCAGCAGCTTCCAGGGGGCGGAGTATGGCTACACCTTC.

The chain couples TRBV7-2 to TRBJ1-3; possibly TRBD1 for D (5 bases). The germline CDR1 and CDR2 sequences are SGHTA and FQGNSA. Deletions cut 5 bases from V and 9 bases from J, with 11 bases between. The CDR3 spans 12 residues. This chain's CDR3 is CASSPSTATIYF. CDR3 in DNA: TGTGCCAGCAGCCCTTCGACAGCCACCATATATTTT.

CDR3 residues: CASRAGGEAFF. The DNA of the CDR3 is TGTGCCAGCAGAGCAGGGGGTGAAGCTTTCTTT. The V call is TRBV12-3 or TRBV12-4, the J call TRBJ1-1; 7 bases line up with TRBD1. V dropped 6 bases and J dropped 7; count of bases not matched to a gene: 2. The CDR3 has 11 amino acids.

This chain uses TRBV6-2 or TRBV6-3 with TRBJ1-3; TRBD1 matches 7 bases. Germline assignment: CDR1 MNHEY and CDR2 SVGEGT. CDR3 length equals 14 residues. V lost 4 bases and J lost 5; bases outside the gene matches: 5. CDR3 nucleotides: TGTGCCAGCAGTTTCGGGACAGCCAGAAACACCATATATTTT. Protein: CASSFGTARNTIYF.

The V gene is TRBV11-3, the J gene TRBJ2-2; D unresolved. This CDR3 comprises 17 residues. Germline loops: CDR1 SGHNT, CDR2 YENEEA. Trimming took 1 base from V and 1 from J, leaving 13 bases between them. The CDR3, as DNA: TGTGCCAGCAGCTTAGGAGGTGGCAGAGAGAACACCGGGGAGCTGTTTTTT. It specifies CASSLGGGRENTGELFF.

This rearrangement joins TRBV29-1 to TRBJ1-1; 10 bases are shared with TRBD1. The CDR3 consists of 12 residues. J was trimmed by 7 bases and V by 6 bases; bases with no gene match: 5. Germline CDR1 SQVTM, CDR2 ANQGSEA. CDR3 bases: TGCAGCGTCGAGAGGACAGGGGGTGAAGCTTTCTTT. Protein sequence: CSVERTGGEAFF.

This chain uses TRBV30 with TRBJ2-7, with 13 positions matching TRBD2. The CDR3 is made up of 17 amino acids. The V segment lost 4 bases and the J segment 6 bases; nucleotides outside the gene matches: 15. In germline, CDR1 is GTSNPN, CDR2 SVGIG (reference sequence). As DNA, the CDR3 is TGTGCCTGGACTCTGCGGGGAGGGACTAGCGGGACGGTCGAGCAGTACTTC. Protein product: CAWTLRGGTSGTVEQYF.

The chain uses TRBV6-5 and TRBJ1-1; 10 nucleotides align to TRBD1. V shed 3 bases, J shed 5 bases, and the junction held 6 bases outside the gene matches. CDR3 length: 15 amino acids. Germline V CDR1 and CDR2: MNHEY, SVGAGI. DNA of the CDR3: TGTGCCAGCAGTTATGGACAGGGGGTTGGTACTGAAGCTTTCTTT. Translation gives CASSYGQGVGTEAFF.

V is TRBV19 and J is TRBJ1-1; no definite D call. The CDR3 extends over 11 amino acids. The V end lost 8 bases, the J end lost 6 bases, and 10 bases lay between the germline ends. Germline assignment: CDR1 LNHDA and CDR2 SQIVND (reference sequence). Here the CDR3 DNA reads TGTGCCAGTTTAGATTTCTCTGAAGCTTTCTTT. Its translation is CASLDFSEAFF.

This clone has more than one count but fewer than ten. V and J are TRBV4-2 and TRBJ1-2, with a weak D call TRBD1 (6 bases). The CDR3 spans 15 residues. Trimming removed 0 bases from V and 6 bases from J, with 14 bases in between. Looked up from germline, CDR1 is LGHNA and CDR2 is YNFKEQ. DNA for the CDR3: TGTGCCAGCAGCCAAGAAGCAGGGGTTGTAGATGGCTACACCTTC. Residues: CASSQEAGVVDGYTF.

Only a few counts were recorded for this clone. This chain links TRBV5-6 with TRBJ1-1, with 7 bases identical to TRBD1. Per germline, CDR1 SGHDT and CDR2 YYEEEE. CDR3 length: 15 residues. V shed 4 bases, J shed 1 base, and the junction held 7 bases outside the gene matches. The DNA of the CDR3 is TGTGCCAGCAGCACACTGGACAGGCCGAACACTGAAGCTTTCTTT. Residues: CASSTLDRPNTEAFF.